These T cell receptor beta chains were read from a single sample in a study of human T cells and chemical hapten exposure. TCRdb recomputed calls from the RACE reads with MiXCR, one row per CDR3 protein. The repertoire holds tens of thousands of distinct CDR3 sequences, under 12% seen once, with around 2.3% in the top ten. Sequences were derived from whole blood, sampled in connection with sensitization to the hapten diphenylcyclopropenone (DPC). Receptor source: a man aged 40-49 years with alopecia areata. Some clones in this sample may be carry-over from other donors' samples. Both conserved end residues are part of each CDR3. A D gene is named only where the DNA matches it firmly. A row's size may be missing; if present it is once, few, many or a size class.

D gene	J gene	V gene	clone size	CDR3 DNA	CDR3 protein
.	TRBJ2-7	TRBV12-3/TRBV12-4	few	TGTGCCAGCGGGCTGCCCCACTCGATGAACTACGAGCAGTACTTC	CASGLPHSMNYEQYF
TRBD1	TRBJ2-4	TRBV6-2/TRBV6-3	few	TGTGCCAGCAGGGGGGGGACAGGGTCGTTGAACATTCAGTACTTC	CASRGGTGSLNIQYF
.	TRBJ2-4	TRBV27	.	TGTGCCAGCAGCCTTTTCGGCGACGGCATTCAGTACTTC	CASSLFGDGIQYF
.	TRBJ2-3	TRBV2	.	TGTGCCAGCAGCCAGCCAGAGGGGGGCTTAGATACGCAGTATTTT	CASSQPEGGLDTQYF
TRBD2	TRBJ2-1	TRBV6-2/TRBV6-3	.	TGTGCCAGCACCCCAGCGGGGATGTTCTACAATGAGCAGTTCTTC	CASTPAGMFYNEQFF
.	TRBJ2-2	TRBV29-1	.	TGCAGCGTTGGAGGGGTTCGCACCGGGGAGCTGTTTTTT	CSVGGVRTGELFF
TRBD2	TRBJ2-7	TRBV6-2/TRBV6-3	.	TGTGCCAGCAGTACCACACTAGCGGGATACGGGGAGCAGTACTTC	CASSTTLAGYGEQYF
.	TRBJ2-1	TRBV7-9	.	TGTGCCAGCAGCCCGCCGTTTGGTGAGCAGTTCTTC	CASSPPFGEQFF
.	TRBJ2-6	TRBV18	.	TGTGCCAGCTCACCATCGGACAGTCCAAACGTCAACGTCCTGACTTTC	CASSPSDSPNVNVLTF
TRBD1	TRBJ2-3	TRBV12-3/TRBV12-4	many	TGTGCCAGCAGTTTGGACAGGAGGGATACGCAGTATTTT	CASSLDRRDTQYF
.	TRBJ1-2	TRBV7-2	few	TGTGCCAGCAGTCAAGCATACCGGTTGGGCTATGGCTACACCTTC	CASSQAYRLGYGYTF
TRBD1	TRBJ2-5	TRBV2	.	TGTGCCAGCAGTCCGGGACAGGGTTGGGCCCAGTACTTC	CASSPGQGWAQYF
.	TRBJ2-5	TRBV12-3/TRBV12-4	many	TGTGCCAGCGCCCCAGACCGCCAGGTCACCCAGTACTTC	CASAPDRQVTQYF
.	TRBJ1-5	TRBV3-1	.	TGTGCCAGCAGCCGGGGGCCGGATAGCAATCAGCCCCAGCATTTT	CASSRGPDSNQPQHF
.	TRBJ1-1	TRBV5-5	.	TGTGCCAGCAGCCACAAGGGGAACACTGAAGCTTTCTTT	CASSHKGNTEAFF
TRBD2	TRBJ2-1	TRBV5-6	few	TGTGCCAGCAGCTTGTTCACTAGCGGGAGCTCCTACAATGAGCAGTTCTTC	CASSLFTSGSSYNEQFF
TRBD2	TRBJ2-7	TRBV5-1	.	TGCGCCAGCAGCTTGTCAACTAGCGGTACCGAGCAGTACTTC	CASSLSTSGTEQYF
.	TRBJ2-3	TRBV24-1	.	TGTGCCACCGGCGGAGGGTCCACAGATACGCAGTATTTT	CATGGGSTDTQYF
TRBD2	TRBJ2-7	TRBV6-5	.	TGTGCCAGCAGTTACCTGGGGGGGAGCTCCTACGAGCAGTACTTC	CASSYLGGSSYEQYF